This is a list of T cell receptor beta chains from one sample in a study of blood T cell repertoires in COVID-19. Sequencing was performed with immunoSEQ multiplex PCR; in TCRdb, only in-frame clones are kept and a portion is missing. This sample has approximately 240,000 clones, with roughly 84% found just once. Sequencing input: peripheral blood. The receptor source for this set is an elderly woman with active or convalescent COVID-19. Each CDR3 is given with its conserved first and last residue. D genes are given only for firm matches. Clone size is not always given. Where it is, it says once, few, many or a class for expanded clones.

d_gene	v_gene	abundance	j_gene	CDR3aa	CDR3nt
NA	TRBV3-1/TRBV3-2	NA	TRBJ2-2	CASSQGGAGATGELFF	TGTGCCAGCAGCCAAGGGGGAGCAGGGGCCACCGGGGAGCTGTTTTTT
TRBD1	TRBV4-2	once	TRBJ1-1	CASSQAQTGVGTEAFF	TGTGCCAGCAGCCAAGCCCAGACAGGGGTGGGTACTGAAGCTTTCTTT
TRBD1	TRBV27	NA	TRBJ2-5	CASSWGQLQETQYF	TGTGCCAGCAGTTGGGGACAGCTCCAAGAGACCCAGTACTTC
TRBD1	TRBV27	NA	TRBJ2-5	CASSGGTGGETQYF	TGTGCCAGCAGTGGGGGGACAGGGGGCGAGACCCAGTACTTC
NA	TRBV7-2	few	TRBJ1-2	CASSLGPGEGYTF	TGTGCCAGCAGCTTAGGGCCAGGGGAGGGCTACACCTTC
NA	TRBV5-5	NA	TRBJ2-7	CASSLRLGNYEQYF	TGTGCCAGCAGCTTGAGACTAGGAAACTACGAGCAGTACTTC
TRBD2	TRBV5-6	few	TRBJ2-7	CASSPYSGGANEQYF	TGTGCCAGCAGTCCGTACAGCGGGGGGGCCAACGAGCAGTACTTC
TRBD1	TRBV12-5	NA	TRBJ2-3	CASGRDRVVDTQYF	TGTGCTAGTGGGAGGGACAGGGTCGTGGATACGCAGTATTTT
TRBD2	TRBV3-1/TRBV3-2	NA	TRBJ2-5	CASSQDTGGQETQYF	TGTGCCAGCAGCCAAGATACGGGGGGTCAGGAGACCCAGTACTTC
NA	TRBV2	NA	TRBJ2-5	CASTPRPWGVETQYF	TGTGCCAGCACCCCGCGGCCCTGGGGGGTAGAGACCCAGTACTTC
NA	TRBV9	NA	TRBJ1-5	CASSREGAPNQPQHF	TGTGCCAGCAGCCGGGAGGGTGCCCCCAATCAGCCCCAGCATTTT
NA	TRBV7-2	NA	TRBJ2-7	CASTPGGTGSHEQYF	TGTGCCAGCACCCCCGGGGGAACAGGTTCGCACGAGCAGTACTTC
TRBD2	TRBV9	NA	TRBJ2-7	CASSPSGGPRGEQYF	TGTGCCAGCAGCCCGAGCGGGGGTCCTCGGGGCGAGCAGTACTTC
NA	TRBV29-1	NA	TRBJ2-7	CSVEVMAGADYEQYF	TGCAGCGTTGAAGTTATGGCAGGGGCCGATTACGAGCAGTACTTC
TRBD1	TRBV7-9	once	TRBJ2-2	CASRTGRGTGELFF	TGTGCCTCTCGGACAGGAAGAGGCACCGGGGAGCTGTTTTTT
TRBD2	TRBV15	NA	TRBJ2-3	CATSLGLAGGSDTQYF	TGTGCCACCAGCCTTGGACTAGCGGGAGGATCAGATACGCAGTATTTT
NA	TRBV9	NA	TRBJ1-2	CASSVSRGFGGYTF	TGTGCCAGCAGCGTATCCCGGGGATTCGGTGGCTACACCTTC
NA	TRBV18	NA	TRBJ1-5	CASSREGDQPQHF	TGTGCCAGCTCACGAGAGGGCGATCAGCCCCAGCATTTT
NA	TRBV4-2	NA	TRBJ2-7	CASSQVDEQYF	TGTGCCAGCAGCCAAGTAGACGAGCAGTACTTC
TRBD2	TRBV5-1	NA	TRBJ2-1	CASSVGTSGRAFNEQFF	TGCGCCAGCAGCGTAGGGACTAGCGGGAGGGCCTTCAATGAGCAGTTCTTC
TRBD1	TRBV5-8	NA	TRBJ1-2	CASSFDRGGYTF	TGTGCCAGCAGCTTCGACAGGGGTGGCTACACCTTC
TRBD1	TRBV18	NA	TRBJ1-2	CASSPDRVGYGYTF	TGTGCCAGCTCACCGGACAGGGTGGGCTATGGCTACACCTTC
NA	TRBV3-1/TRBV3-2	NA	TRBJ1-2	CASSLTPSHGYTF	TGTGCCAGCAGCCTGACACCTTCCCATGGCTACACCTTC
NA	TRBV6-5	NA	TRBJ1-1	CASSRTDGEDEAFF	TGTGCCAGCAGTCGAACGGACGGGGAGGATGAAGCTTTCTTT
TRBD2	TRBV7-6	NA	TRBJ2-1	CASSLVGSGITSDEQFF	TGTGCCAGCAGCTTAGTTGGGAGCGGGATTACCTCGGATGAGCAGTTCTTC
TRBD2	TRBV2	NA	TRBJ2-2	CAIERGSGTGELFF	TGTGCCATCGAGCGCGGGAGTGGGACCGGGGAGCTGTTTTTT
TRBD1	TRBV7-2	NA	TRBJ1-2	CASSPQTGGRDGYTF	TGTGCCAGCAGCCCTCAGACAGGGGGTAGGGATGGCTACACCTTC
TRBD2	TRBV5-1	NA	TRBJ2-3	CASSLALAGNADTQYF	TGCGCCAGCAGCTTGGCCCTAGCGGGAAACGCAGATACGCAGTATTTT
TRBD2	TRBV27	NA	TRBJ2-1	CASSPLAGISSYNEQFF	TGTGCCAGCAGTCCTTTAGCGGGAATTAGTTCCTACAATGAGCAGTTCTTC
TRBD1	TRBV10-3	NA	TRBJ1-5	CAISESGQGPQPQHF	TGTGCCATCAGTGAGTCGGGACAGGGGCCCCAGCCCCAGCATTTT
NA	TRBV5-5	NA	TRBJ2-3	CASSLTTATDTQYF	TGTGCCAGCAGCTTGACGACAGCCACAGATACGCAGTATTTT
TRBD2	TRBV4-3	NA	TRBJ2-7	CASRLGLAGVYEQYF	TGCGCCAGCAGACTAGGACTAGCGGGAGTCTACGAGCAGTACTTC
NA	TRBV28	NA	TRBJ1-5	CASSSDSIGSNQPQHF	TGTGCCAGCAGTTCTGACAGCATAGGGAGCAATCAGCCCCAGCATTTT
NA	TRBV7-2	NA	TRBJ2-2	CASSLTTLGTGELFF	TGTGCCAGCAGCCTAACCACCCTTGGCACCGGGGAGCTGTTTTTT
NA	TRBV11-3	once	TRBJ1-4	CASSNTFAGVVGEKLFF	TGTGCCAGCAGCAACACTTTCGCAGGGGTGGTAGGTGAAAAACTGTTTTTT
TRBD2	TRBV5-4	once	TRBJ2-3	CASSTGGSTDTQYF	TGTGCCAGCAGCACGGGGGGGAGCACAGATACGCAGTATTTT
NA	TRBV18	NA	TRBJ2-3	CASSPAGTDTQYF	TGTGCCAGCTCACCCGCAGGCACAGATACGCAGTATTTT
NA	TRBV11-3	NA	TRBJ1-1	CASSLRFGGGGTEAFF	TGTGCCAGCAGCCTCCGTTTTGGGGGGGGAGGTACTGAAGCTTTCTTT
NA	TRBV7-8	NA	TRBJ2-7	CASSLPVTVEQYF	TGTGCCAGCAGCTTGCCCGTGACTGTCGAGCAGTACTTC
NA	TRBV6-6	NA	TRBJ2-7	CASSFRRNYEQYF	TGTGCCAGCAGTTTTAGGAGGAACTACGAGCAGTACTTC
NA	TRBV11-3	NA	TRBJ1-1	CASSLVLGGVTEAFF	TGTGCCAGCAGCTTAGTATTGGGGGGAGTAACTGAAGCTTTCTTT
NA	TRBV5-1	NA	TRBJ2-2	CASSLEGGANTGELFF	TGCGCCAGCAGCTTGGAGGGCGGGGCGAACACCGGGGAGCTGTTTTTT
TRBD1	TRBV5-1	NA	TRBJ2-2	CASSQGQVNTGELFF	TGCGCCAGCAGCCAAGGACAGGTCAACACCGGGGAGCTGTTTTTT
TRBD2	TRBV14	NA	TRBJ2-3	CASSRTSGARGDTQYF	TGTGCCAGCAGCCGAACAAGCGGGGCGCGGGGGGATACGCAGTATTTT
TRBD2	TRBV5-1	NA	TRBJ2-3	CASSPGTSGRATDTQYF	TGCGCCAGCAGCCCAGGGACTAGCGGGAGGGCTACAGATACGCAGTATTTT
NA	TRBV28	NA	TRBJ1-6	CASSSPGARGNSPLHF	TGTGCCAGCAGTTCCCCAGGGGCGAGGGGCAATTCACCCCTCCACTTT
NA	TRBV28	few	TRBJ1-5	CASSLPDTQSNQPQHF	TGTGCCAGCAGTTTACCCGACACGCAATCCAATCAGCCCCAGCATTTT
NA	TRBV20-1	NA	TRBJ1-5	CSASFWADNQPQHF	TGCAGTGCTAGTTTTTGGGCAGACAATCAGCCCCAGCATTTT
TRBD1	TRBV5-8	NA	TRBJ1-1	CASTGDRRNTEAFF	TGTGCCAGCACCGGGGACAGGAGGAACACTGAAGCTTTCTTT
TRBD1	TRBV11-3	once	TRBJ1-6	CASSLDLGQGASSPLHF	TGTGCCAGCAGCTTAGATCTAGGACAGGGTGCAAGTTCACCCCTCCACTTT
NA	TRBV6-2/TRBV6-3	NA	TRBJ1-1	CASSYSFRSTTEAFF	TGTGCCAGCAGTTACAGCTTTCGAAGTACCACTGAAGCTTTCTTT
NA	TRBV11-1	NA	TRBJ2-2	CASSRASINPGELFF	TGTGCCAGCAGCCGGGCTAGCATTAATCCCGGGGAGCTGTTTTTT
NA	TRBV18	NA	TRBJ2-2	CASSEGPNFAGELFF	TGTGCCAGCTCGGAGGGACCTAACTTTGCCGGGGAGCTGTTTTTT
NA	TRBV4-2	NA	TRBJ2-3	CASSQDLAVRGDTQYF	TGTGCCAGCAGCCAAGATCTTGCGGTGAGGGGGGATACGCAGTATTTT
TRBD2	TRBV9	many	TRBJ2-1	CASSVVGGGPHNEQFF	TGTGCCAGCAGCGTAGTCGGCGGGGGACCCCACAATGAGCAGTTCTTC
TRBD2	TRBV2	once	TRBJ2-2	CASYGLAGFGELFF	TGTGCCAGCTACGGACTAGCGGGCTTCGGGGAGCTGTTTTTT
TRBD2	TRBV5-6	NA	TRBJ2-7	CASTRLAGTYEQYF	TGTGCCAGCACACGACTAGCGGGGACCTACGAGCAGTACTTC